This TCR beta chain was obtained from a study of CD8+CD57+ T cells in acquired aplastic anemia. Study-level information: DNA recovered from sorted CD4+ and CD8+ cells had a mean of about 3.5 ug.

As concerns this clonotype: Its antigen is still unknown.

Template material for TCR beta VDJ and CDR3 profiling consisted of genomic DNA. TCRdb re-analysed the reads in MiXCR, keeping a single row per CDR3 protein. Altogether 180,000 or so distinct CDR3 sequences are present, less than 65% being singletons, with the ten largest covering about 39%. General study points: The study identified about 30 CD8+ CDR3 sequences shared by patients and controls.

Patients selected for sequencing had displayed CD8+CD57+ cell expansion by flow cytometry. A severe acquired aplastic anemia diagnosis applied to all patients. The sample comprised sorted CD4+, CD8+, or CD8+CD57+ T cells (not recorded which) from PBMCs. The receptor's source is a human donor with aplastic anemia.

The CDR3 DNA is TGTGCCAGCAGTGAACTGGGGGTTGAAGTTAATGAGCAGTTCTTC. Translating it yields CASSELGVEVNEQFF. The chain uses TRBV6-1 and TRBJ2-1; D could derive from TRBD1 or TRBD2 (5 bases each). The V gene lost 2 bases and the J gene lost 7 bases, with 15 bases spanning the gap. Looked up from germline, CDR1 is MNHNS and CDR2 is SASEGT. The CDR3 spans 15 residues.